The rows below give T cell receptor beta chains drawn from one sample of a study of T cells expressing NK-cell markers. No DNA is given; TCRdb re-called the 5' RACE reads and lists each CDR3 protein once. Here the sample table reports approximately 110,000 distinct CDR3 sequences. Input material: blood T cells: a sorted CD56 or NKG2C T cell subset, CD4+ or CD8+ T cells, or bulk PBMC T cells (not recorded which). The origin of the receptors is a woman between 18 and 69 years old in good health. The CDR3 runs from the conserved cysteine through the conserved F or W.

J gene,V gene,CDR3 protein
TRBJ1-1,TRBV29-1,CSGTDGNTEAFF
TRBJ2-1,TRBV7-6,CASSLLSGGTPYNEQFF
TRBJ2-7,TRBV12-3/TRBV12-4,CASSDGLYEQYF
TRBJ1-6,TRBV6-5,CASSSRTGGSPLHF
TRBJ2-1,TRBV4-2,CASSQLAGAPNEQFF
TRBJ2-2,TRBV4-3,CARGLRNTGELFF
TRBJ2-1,TRBV14,CASSQGWLAGDSYNEQFF
TRBJ2-7,TRBV27,CASSFSHPDEQYF
TRBJ2-5,TRBV14,CASSPDGSSSGRDQETQYF
TRBJ2-5,TRBV4-2,CASSQDVSTVQETQYF
TRBJ2-3,TRBV5-1,CASSLLAAPGVDNTQYF
TRBJ2-1,TRBV5-6,CASGRAWEQFF
TRBJ2-3,TRBV19,CASSPGPGLSHTDTQYF
TRBJ2-3,TRBV6-4,CASSLLATSDTQYF